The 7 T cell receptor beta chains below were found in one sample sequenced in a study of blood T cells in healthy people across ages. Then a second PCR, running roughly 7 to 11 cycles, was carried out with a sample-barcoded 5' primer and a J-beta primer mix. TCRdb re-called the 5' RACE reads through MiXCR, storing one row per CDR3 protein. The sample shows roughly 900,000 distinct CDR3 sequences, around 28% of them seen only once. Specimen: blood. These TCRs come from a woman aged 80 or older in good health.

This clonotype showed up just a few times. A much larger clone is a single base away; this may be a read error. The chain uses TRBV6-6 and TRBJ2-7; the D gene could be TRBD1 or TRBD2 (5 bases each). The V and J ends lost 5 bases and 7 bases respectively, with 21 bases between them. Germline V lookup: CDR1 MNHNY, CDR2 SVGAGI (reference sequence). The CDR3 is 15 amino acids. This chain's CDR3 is CASSTRGAPLDEQYF. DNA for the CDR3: TGTGCCAGCAGTACCCGGGGCGCACCTTTGGATGAGCAGTACTTC.

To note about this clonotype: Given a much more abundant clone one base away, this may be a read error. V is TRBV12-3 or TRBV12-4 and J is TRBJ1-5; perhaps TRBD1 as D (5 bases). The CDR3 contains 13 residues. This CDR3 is CVSSLTDNQPQHF. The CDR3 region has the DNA TGTGTCAGCAGCCTGACAGACAATCAGCCCCAGCATTTT.

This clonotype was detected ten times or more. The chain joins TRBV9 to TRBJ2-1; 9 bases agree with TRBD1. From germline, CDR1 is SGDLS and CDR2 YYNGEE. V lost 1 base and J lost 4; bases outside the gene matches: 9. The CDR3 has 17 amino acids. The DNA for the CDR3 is TGTGCCAGCAGCGTAAGCGGGGCGGGACAGGGATACAATGAGCAGTTCTTC. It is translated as CASSVSGAGQGYNEQFF.

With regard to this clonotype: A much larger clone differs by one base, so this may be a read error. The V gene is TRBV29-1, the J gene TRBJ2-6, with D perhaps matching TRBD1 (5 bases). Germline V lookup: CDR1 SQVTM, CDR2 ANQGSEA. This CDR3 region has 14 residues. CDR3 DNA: TGCAGCGTTGATGAAGGGTTAGGGGCCAACGTCCGGACTTTC. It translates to CSVDEGLGANVRTF.

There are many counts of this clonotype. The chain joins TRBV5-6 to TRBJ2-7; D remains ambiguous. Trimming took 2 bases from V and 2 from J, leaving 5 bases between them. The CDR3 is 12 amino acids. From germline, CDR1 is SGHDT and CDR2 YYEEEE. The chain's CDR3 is CASSLVTYEQYF. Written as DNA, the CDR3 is TGTGCCAGCAGCTTAGTGACCTACGAGCAGTACTTC.

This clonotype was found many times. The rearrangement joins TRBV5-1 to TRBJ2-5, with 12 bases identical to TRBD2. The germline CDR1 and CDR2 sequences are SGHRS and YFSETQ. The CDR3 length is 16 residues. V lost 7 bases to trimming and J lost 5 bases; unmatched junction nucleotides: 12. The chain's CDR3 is CASRTSGAQVGETQYF. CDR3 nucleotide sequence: TGCGCCAGCCGGACTAGCGGGGCCCAAGTGGGGGAGACCCAGTACTTC.

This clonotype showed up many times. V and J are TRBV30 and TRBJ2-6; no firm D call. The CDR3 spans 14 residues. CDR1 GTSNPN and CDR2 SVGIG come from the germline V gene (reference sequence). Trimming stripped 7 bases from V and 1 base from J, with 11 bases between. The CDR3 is CASPPGSGANVLTF. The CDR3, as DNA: TGTGCCTCCCCGCCCGGATCTGGGGCCAACGTCCTGACTTTC.